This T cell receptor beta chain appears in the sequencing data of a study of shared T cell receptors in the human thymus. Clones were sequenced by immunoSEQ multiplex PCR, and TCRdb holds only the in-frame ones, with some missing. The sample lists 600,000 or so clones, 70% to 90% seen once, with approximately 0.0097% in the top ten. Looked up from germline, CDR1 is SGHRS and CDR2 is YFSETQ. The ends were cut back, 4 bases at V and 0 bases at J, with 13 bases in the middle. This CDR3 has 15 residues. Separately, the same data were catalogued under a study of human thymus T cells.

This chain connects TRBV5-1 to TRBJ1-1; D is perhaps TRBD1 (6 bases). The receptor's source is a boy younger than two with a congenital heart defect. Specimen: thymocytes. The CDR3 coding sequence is TGCGCCAGCAGCACGGACAGAGGTATGAACACTGAAGCTTTCTTT. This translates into CASSTDRGMNTEAFF.